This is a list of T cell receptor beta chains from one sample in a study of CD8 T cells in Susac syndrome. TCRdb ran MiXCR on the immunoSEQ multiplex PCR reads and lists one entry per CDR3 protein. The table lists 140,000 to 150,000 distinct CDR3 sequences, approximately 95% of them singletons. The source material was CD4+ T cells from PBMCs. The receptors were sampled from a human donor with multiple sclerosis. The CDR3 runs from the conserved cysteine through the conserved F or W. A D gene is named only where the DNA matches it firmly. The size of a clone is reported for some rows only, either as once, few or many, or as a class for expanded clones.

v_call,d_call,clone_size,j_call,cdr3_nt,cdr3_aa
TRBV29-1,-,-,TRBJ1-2,TGCAGCGTTTTAGTAACCTATGGCTACACCTTC,CSVLVTYGYTF
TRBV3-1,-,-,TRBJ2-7,TGTGCCAGCAGCCAAGCCGATTACGAGCAGTACTTC,CASSQADYEQYF
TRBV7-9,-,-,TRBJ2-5,TGTGCCAGCAGCTTGGGACAACCTCAAGAGACCCAGTACTTC,CASSLGQPQETQYF
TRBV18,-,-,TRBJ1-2,TGTGCCAGCTCACCGAAGGACGGGGGCTACACCTTC,CASSPKDGGYTF
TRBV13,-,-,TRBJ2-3,TGTGCCAGCAGCTCCCCGCCGACAGATACGCAGTATTTT,CASSSPPTDTQYF
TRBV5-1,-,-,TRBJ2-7,TGCGCCAGCAGCTCGAACAGCGCCTCCTACGAGCAGTACTTC,CASSSNSASYEQYF
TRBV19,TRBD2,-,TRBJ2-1,TGTGCCAGTAGTATTAATAGCGGGGGAGTCAATGAGCAGTTCTTC,CASSINSGGVNEQFF
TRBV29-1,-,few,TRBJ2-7,TGCAGCGTTGGTTCCGTTAACTACGAGCAGTACTTC,CSVGSVNYEQYF
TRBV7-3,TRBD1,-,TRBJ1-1,TGTGCCAGCAGCCGGGACAGGGGAGAAGCTTTCTTT,CASSRDRGEAFF
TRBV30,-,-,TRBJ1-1,TGTGCCTGGAGTGACCCGACACGGGACGGGCCTAGAGCTTTCTTT,CAWSDPTRDGPRAFF
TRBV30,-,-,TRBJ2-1,TGTGCCTGGAAACGGGGGGCAACCTACAATGAGCAGTTCTTC,CAWKRGATYNEQFF
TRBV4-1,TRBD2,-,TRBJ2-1,TGCGCCAGCAGCCAAGGGACTAGCATCTACAATGAGCAGTTCTTC,CASSQGTSIYNEQFF
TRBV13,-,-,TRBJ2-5,TGTGCCAGCAGCCCAAGACTGGCCCGAGGAGAAGAGACCCAGTACTTC,CASSPRLARGEETQYF
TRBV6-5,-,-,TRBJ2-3,TGTGCCAGCAAATGGGCTATCACAGATACGCAGTATTTT,CASKWAITDTQYF